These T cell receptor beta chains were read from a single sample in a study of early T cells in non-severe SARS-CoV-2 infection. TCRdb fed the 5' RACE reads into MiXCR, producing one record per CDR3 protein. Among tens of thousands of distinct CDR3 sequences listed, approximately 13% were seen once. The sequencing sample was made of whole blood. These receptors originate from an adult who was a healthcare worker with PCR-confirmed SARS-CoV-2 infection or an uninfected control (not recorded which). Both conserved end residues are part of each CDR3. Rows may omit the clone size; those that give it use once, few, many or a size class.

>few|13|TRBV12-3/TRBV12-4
CASRPDRLHGYTF
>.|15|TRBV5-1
CASIKSGRPADTQYF
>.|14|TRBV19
CASSIRRNTGEPFF
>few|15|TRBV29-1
CSVALSSGSADTQYF
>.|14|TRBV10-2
CASSLDNSYNEQFF
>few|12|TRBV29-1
CSSRDRGYGYTF
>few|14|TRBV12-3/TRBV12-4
CASSLGPISYEQYF
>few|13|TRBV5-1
CASSLARRETQYF
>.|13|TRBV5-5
CASSAGARETQYF
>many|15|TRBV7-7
CASSRLAGDGNEQFF
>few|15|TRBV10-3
CAISESSGPNYEQYF
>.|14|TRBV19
CASSILPLNTEAFF
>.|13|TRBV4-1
CASSQDHGYEQYF
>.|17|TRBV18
CASSPFRGLAGTDTQYF
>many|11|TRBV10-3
CAIRYQETQYF
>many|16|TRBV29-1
CSLRGRVYSGANVLTF
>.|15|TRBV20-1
CSARDPGTGGYEQYF
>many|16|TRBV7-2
CASSRPGGRDNQPQHF
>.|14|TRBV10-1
CASSPRPGPYEQYF
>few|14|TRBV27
CASSLGQGESGLHF
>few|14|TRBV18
CASQRRPSYNEQFF
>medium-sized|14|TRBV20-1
CSARDPREPRGYTF
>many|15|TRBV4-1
CASSQAVNWGQTQYF
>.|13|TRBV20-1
CSASGTATDTQYF
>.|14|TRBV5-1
CASSVRDGTDTQYF
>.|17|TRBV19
CASREEVALGLYNEQFF
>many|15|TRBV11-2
CASSPGTGGRETQYF
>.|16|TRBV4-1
CASSQAGTENTGELFF
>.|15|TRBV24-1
CATSDVGGLNNEQFF
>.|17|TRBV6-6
CAIRAGAITRSYNEQFF
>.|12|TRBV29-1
CSVGQVTYEQYF
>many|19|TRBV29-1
CSVEPLPLTSDSGANVLTF
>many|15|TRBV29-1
CSVEHARGRLNEQFF